This TCR beta chain was sequenced during a study of blood T cell repertoires in COVID-19. As for the study in general: Sources were T cells, B-cell-depleted T cells, or PBMCs; the material itself was cDNA or gDNA.

How the authors handled the data: Using reference gene primer amplification, nucleated cell counts were estimated. The protocol was immunoSEQ multiplex PCR, while the TCRdb copy is restricted to in-frame clones and leaves out a portion. V and J calls and clone size are given by that table; D and trimming were obtained from the DNA. The sample contains about 240,000 clones, 83% of which appear only once. Participant-reported clinical history was the basis for cohort assignment. Trimming removed 3 bases from V and 4 bases from J; junction bases left unmatched: 10. Germline V gene lookup returns CDR1 PRHDT and CDR2 FYEKMQ (reference sequence). The CDR3 length is 16 residues.

The gene calls are TRBV13 and TRBJ1-1; TRBD1 aligns across 8 bases. This sequence originates from a woman between 40 and 55 years old who had been exposed to COVID-19. The source material was PBMCs or T cells enriched from blood (not recorded which). The CDR3 is CASSFRGLRGGTEAFF. CDR3 sequence (DNA): TGTGCCAGCAGCTTCAGGGGGCTACGGGGTGGCACTGAAGCTTTCTTT.